A selection of T cell receptor beta chains follows, all from one sample in a study of cytomegalovirus exposure and HLA in healthy donors. This table comes from immunoSEQ multiplex PCR, and its TCRdb copy is limited to in-frame clones, with some not included. The table includes roughly 100,000 clones, 65% to 90% detected once. The material sequenced was PBMCs. These receptors all stem from a man aged 25-40 years in good health and CMV-seropositive. CDR3s include the opening cysteine and the closing phenylalanine or tryptophan. Fields, in order: V gene, CDR3 protein.

>TRBV27
CASSLGTGQETQYF
>TRBV7-9
CASSARQSSGANVLTF
>TRBV5-1
CASSPFLSNTEAFF
>TRBV15
CATSRDRTGVGEKLFF
>TRBV11-2
CASSLLGSGQETQYF
>TRBV9
CASSLRGWNTDTQYF
>TRBV6-6
CASSLVDSSYEQYF
>TRBV6-1
CASSGQGGEETQYF
>TRBV2
CARGLVGDTQYF
>TRBV4-3
CASSPRGSTYEQYF
>TRBV5-1
CASTWTGGNEKLFF
>TRBV5-1
CASSLRGGNTEAFF
>TRBV4-2
CASTEGTGTGGQPQHF
>TRBV7-9
CASSVTGGTEAFF
>TRBV5-6
CASSLTGMGPNSPLHF
>TRBV19
CASSIEGGLNEKLFF
>TRBV6-5
CASSYLAGANTGELFF
>TRBV25-1
CASRDSGGSSYEQYF
>TRBV5-4
CASSSPTSGNEKLFF
>TRBV11-2
CASSFGSRGPYEQYF
>TRBV25-1
CASSDGGINQPQHF
>TRBV5-1
CASSLWGGETQYF
>TRBV5-4
CANSTGELFF
>TRBV5-1
CASSLGAGIETQYF
>TRBV4-1
CASAGGLWGTGELFF
>TRBV6-1
CASRTRGIGDQPQHF
>TRBV19
CASVDRNSYNSPLHF
>TRBV5-5
CASSPTVTGGNTIYF
>TRBV6-1
CASREGIWDTEAFF
>TRBV5-4
CASSLELAGAGQETQYF
>TRBV5-4
CASSLDRAETQYF
>TRBV11-2
CASSGTPGELFF
>TRBV4-1
CASSQDGKGPQETQYF
>TRBV7-2
CASSPPPVDKGLPDYGYTF
>TRBV19
CASSIGEQPQETQYF
>TRBV5-4
CASSFSSGEAFF
>TRBV5-1
CASSLVQANSYEQYF
>TRBV18
CASSPPGLAGGTETQYF
>TRBV2
CASSVGGGDQPQHF
>TRBV30
CAWNGGDQPQHF
>TRBV6-5
CASSRPSTGELFF
>TRBV29-1
CSVEGTGREKLFF
>TRBV29-1
CSVDQGLPQGYTF
>TRBV6-1
CASSEEAAGELFF